A single sample is the source of the 30 T cell receptor beta chains below, sequenced in a study of technical replicates of blood from several donors. Libraries were prepared by immunoSEQ multiplex PCR; TCRdb keeps only in-frame clonotypes and omits some of them. The table lists under 95,000 clones, about 93% of them singletons. Sequencing was done on a sample of T cells isolated from PBMCs. The source is a human donor in good health.

The V and J genes are TRBV5-4 and TRBJ1-1; TRBD1 might be the D (5 bases). The CDR3 runs to 13 residues. Trimming removed 4 bases at V and 1 base at J, with 8 bases between. Per the germline V gene, CDR1 is SGHNT and CDR2 is YYREEE (reference sequence). The CDR3 region is CASSHGQNTEAFF. The CDR3, as DNA: TGTGCCAGCAGCCATGGACAGAACACTGAAGCTTTCTTT.

V and J are TRBV15 and TRBJ1-2, with D possibly TRBD1 on 5 matching bases. Germline V lookup: CDR1 LNHNV, CDR2 YYDKDF (reference sequence). Trimming cost V 6 bases and J 5 bases, with 13 bases left between them. The CDR3 runs 13 residues. The CDR3 here is CATRGRLEYGYTF. For the CDR3, the DNA is TGTGCCACCAGGGGGCGTCTTGAATATGGCTACACCTTC.

The CDR3 sequence: CASLSLWFF. The DNA of the CDR3 is TGTGCCAGCTTGAGTCTGTGGTTTTTT. V and J are TRBV6-4 and TRBJ1-4; D not resolved. The length of the CDR3 is 9 residues. Trimming took 8 bases from V and 16 from J, leaving 11 bases between them. The germline V gene has CDR1 MRHNA and CDR2 SNTAGT.

This clone was seen once. The chain uses TRBV2 and TRBJ2-2; 7 bases are shared with TRBD1. This CDR3 contains 13 residues. Germline V gives CDR1 SNHLY, CDR2 FYNNEI. Trimming removed 6 bases from V and 7 bases from J; junction bases left unmatched: 5. CDR3 DNA: TGTGCCAGCAGAGACACAGGGGTCGGGGAGCTGTTTTTT. Protein: CASRDTGVGELFF. The variable domain in full, with the rest retrieved from reference TRBV2 and TRBJ2-2, is EPEVTQTPSHQVTQMGQEVILRCVPISNHLYFYWYRQILGQKVEFLVSFYNNEISEKSEIFDDQFSVERPDGSNFTLKIRSTKLEDSAMYFCASRDTGVGELFFGEGSRLTVL.

This chain connects TRBV27 to TRBJ2-7; D is unclear. The germline CDR1 and CDR2 sequences are MNHEY and SMNVEV (reference sequence). V was clipped by 0 bases and J by 9 bases, with 12 bases between them. The CDR3 loop spans 13 amino acids. Here the CDR3 DNA reads TGTGCCAGCAGTTTATCGGATACTACGAGGCAGTACTTC. It specifies CASSLSDTTRQYF.

The rearrangement uses TRBV28 and TRBJ1-2; D is undetermined. This CDR3 is built from 12 residues. Germline V gene sequence: CDR1 MDHEN, CDR2 SYDVKM. V was cut by 6 bases and J by 5 bases, with 10 bases left in between. The CDR3 coding sequence is TGTGCCAGCAGCCAGAAGAAATATGGCTACACCTTC. Its translation: CASSQKKYGYTF.

The chain is built from TRBV4-1 and TRBJ2-5; TRBD1 matches at 10 bases. The CDR3 covers 14 residues. Germline assignment: CDR1 MGHRA and CDR2 YSYEKL. The J segment lost 5 bases and the V segment lost 7 bases, leaving 7 bases of the junction unmatched. CDR3 sequence reads: CASKFDRGRETQYF. The DNA of the CDR3 is TGCGCCAGCAAATTTGACAGGGGGCGTGAGACCCAGTACTTC.

The V gene is TRBV28, the J gene TRBJ2-1; D is ambiguous. Germline V gene lookup returns CDR1 MDHEN and CDR2 SYDVKM. Trimming took 5 bases from V and 9 from J, leaving 8 bases between them. The CDR3 contains 11 residues. The CDR3 spells CASSPLGEQFF. The CDR3 DNA reads TGTGCCAGCAGTCCCCTAGGTGAGCAGTTCTTC.

V and J are TRBV6-5 and TRBJ1-2, with 9 bases that match TRBD1. This CDR3 has 15 amino acids. Per the germline V gene, CDR1 is MNHEY and CDR2 is SVGAGI. Trimming at V came to 6 bases and at J to 4 bases, leaving 9 bases not matched to a gene. Written as DNA, the CDR3 is TGTGCCAGCAGCCGAGGGACAGGGTCTTCCTATGGCTACACCTTC. It is translated as CASSRGTGSSYGYTF.

This chain connects TRBV6-5 to TRBJ2-7; 9 bases align to TRBD1. Germline lookup yields CDR1 MNHEY and CDR2 SVGAGI. CDR3 length equals 14 residues. V trimming: 5 bases; J trimming: 3 bases; junction bases outside the gene matches: 5. DNA of the CDR3: TGTGCCAGCAGTCATGACAGGGGGTTCTACGAGCAGTACTTC. Translated: CASSHDRGFYEQYF.

This chain links TRBV19 with TRBJ1-2; D is uncertain. In germline, CDR1 is LNHDA, CDR2 SQIVND (reference sequence). The CDR3 runs to 12 residues. V lost 8 bases, J lost 1 base, and 8 bases lay in between. The DNA of the CDR3 is TGTGCCAGTCATGAGATTAACTATGGCTACACCTTC. This encodes CASHEINYGYTF.

This clone was seen just once. The chain has TRBV4-1 and TRBJ1-5, with 7 bases matching TRBD1. This CDR3 is built from 13 residues. Germline V lookup: CDR1 MGHRA, CDR2 YSYEKL. After removal of 6 bases from V and 5 bases from J, the junction contained 4 bases not matched to a gene. The CDR3 region is CASSITGDQPQHF. CDR3 sequence (DNA): TGCGCCAGCAGTATAACAGGGGATCAGCCCCAGCATTTT.

As to this clone: The sample holds other DNA sequences that translate to the same CDR3. For the CDR3, the DNA is TGCAGCGTTAGGACTACCTCCTACGAGCAGTACTTC. Its protein is CSVRTTSYEQYF. The chain joins TRBV29-1 to TRBJ2-7, with D perhaps TRBD2 (6 bases). CDR3 length equals 12 residues. Germline lookup yields CDR1 SQVTM and CDR2 ANQGSEA. V shed 5 bases and J shed 0 bases, with 8 bases lying between them.

The chain combines TRBV19 with TRBJ1-5, with TRBD1 matching 9 bases. The CDR3 loop spans 12 amino acids. Germline trimming cut 10 bases from V and 6 bases from J; bases unmatched to any gene: 4. From germline, CDR1 is LNHDA and CDR2 SQIVND (reference sequence). CDR3 sequence (DNA): TGTGCCACGGGGACAGGGCCTCAGCCCCAGCATTTT. Translation: CATGTGPQPQHF.

In this sample, this clone turned up a few times. This chain uses TRBV5-4 with TRBJ2-7; D is unresolved. Germline assignment: CDR1 SGHNT and CDR2 YYREEE (reference sequence). Trimming took 0 bases from V and 2 from J, leaving 3 bases between them. The CDR3 is 12 amino acids. CDR3 in amino acids: CASSLDTYEQYF. The CDR3 nucleotides are TGTGCCAGCAGCTTGGATACCTACGAGCAGTACTTC.

This chain uses TRBV5-1 with TRBJ1-1, with D possibly matching TRBD1 (6 bases). Trimming left V 2 bases short and J 3 bases short, with 14 bases between. The CDR3 covers 15 residues. CDR1 is SGHRS, CDR2 YFSETQ, per germline. The CDR3 nucleotides are TGCGCCAGCAGCTTACCCCAGGGGAGTGACACTGAAGCTTTCTTT. It yields the protein CASSLPQGSDTEAFF.

The chain couples TRBV19 to TRBJ2-7; TRBD1 is a possible D gene (5 bases). Trimming removed 5 bases at V and 0 bases at J, with 14 bases between. Germline assignment: CDR1 LNHDA and CDR2 SQIVND (reference sequence). This CDR3 region has 15 residues. The CDR3, as DNA: TGTGCCAGTAGTTGGGGCCCGCCTTCCTCCTACGAGCAGTACTTC. This translates into CASSWGPPSSYEQYF.

The chain employs TRBV6-4 and TRBJ1-3; D might be TRBD1 (5 bases). With 6 bases removed from V and 0 bases from J, the gap between germline ends came to 21 bases. This CDR3 has 18 residues. Looked up from germline, CDR1 is MRHNA and CDR2 is SNTAGT. The CDR3 bases are TGTGCCAGCAGGGACGTCGACAGAGCCGACCACTCTGGAAACACCATATATTTT. Translated, it gives CASRDVDRADHSGNTIYF.

This clone was counted a single time. The V gene is TRBV6-1, the J gene TRBJ2-5, with D maybe TRBD2 (5 bases). The CDR3 has 14 amino acids. The V end was cut by 6 bases, the J end by 5 bases, with 16 bases between. Germline V gene sequence: CDR1 MNHNS, CDR2 SASEGT. The CDR3 region is CASSPGSRFETQYF. The CDR3 DNA sequence: TGTGCCAGCAGCCCGGGATCGAGATTCGAGACCCAGTACTTC.

The chain uses TRBV7-9 and TRBJ2-7; D remains ambiguous. This CDR3 has 14 amino acids. Per the germline V gene, CDR1 is SEHNR and CDR2 is FQNEAQ (reference sequence). The ends were cut back, 1 base at V and 5 bases at J, with 12 bases in the middle. The CDR3 DNA sequence: TGTGCCAGCAGCTTAGAAGCAGGCTCGAACGAGCAGTACTTC. Its translation: CASSLEAGSNEQYF. Together with reference TRBV7-9 and TRBJ2-7, the CDR3 gives the full variable domain: DTGVSQNPRHKITKRGQNVTFRCDPISEHNRLYWYRQTLGQGPEFLTYFQNEAQLEKSRLLSDRFSAERPKGSFSTLEIQRTEQGDSAMYLCASSLEAGSNEQYFGPGTRLTVT.

This clone was picked up one time. The rearrangement uses TRBV6-5 and TRBJ1-2; 12 nucleotides line up with TRBD1. The germline V gene encodes CDR1 MNHEY and CDR2 SVGAGI. This CDR3 region has 15 residues. The V segment lost 2 bases and the J segment 8 bases; nucleotides outside the gene matches: 6. As DNA, the CDR3 is TGTGCCAGCAGTTACGGGGACAGGGGGCGAGAGGGCTACACCTTC. Encoded protein: CASSYGDRGREGYTF.

The DNA for the CDR3 is TGTGCCACCAGCCGAAGCAGGGGGCGGAACACTGAAGCTTTCTTT. Translation: CATSRSRGRNTEAFF. This chain connects TRBV15 to TRBJ1-1; 8 bases match TRBD1. This CDR3 has 15 residues. J lost 1 base, V lost 5 bases, and 6 bases had no gene match. The germline CDR1 and CDR2 sequences are LNHNV and YYDKDF (reference sequence). The complete variable domain, with remaining parts taken from reference TRBV15 and TRBJ1-1, reads DAMVIQNPRYQVTQFGKPVTLSCSQTLNHNVMYWYQQKSSQAPKLLFHYYDKDFNNEADTPDNFQSRRPNTSFCFLDIRSPGLGDTAMYLCATSRSRGRNTEAFFGQGTRLTVV.

This chain uses TRBV10-3 with TRBJ1-2, with 8 bases matching TRBD1. The germline gives CDR1 ENHRY, CDR2 SYGVKD. V shed 5 bases and J 3 bases; nucleotides not matched to a gene: 11. This CDR3 has 16 residues. CDR3 sequence reads: CAISTQGAIEYYGYTF. As DNA, the CDR3 is TGTGCCATCAGTACGCAGGGGGCGATTGAGTACTATGGCTACACCTTC.

The chain employs TRBV16 and TRBJ2-7; 11 bases are a match to TRBD2. The CDR3 contains 21 residues. The V segment lost 0 bases and the J segment 2 bases; nucleotides outside the gene matches: 18. Germline-derived CDR1 and CDR2 are KGHSY and FQNENV. In DNA form, the CDR3 reads TGTGCCAGCAGCCAATCTGGCCTAGCGGGAGGTTCAGCACACGAAACCTACGAGCAGTACTTC. Residues: CASSQSGLAGGSAHETYEQYF.

The rearrangement joins TRBV9 to TRBJ2-5, with 10 bases that match TRBD2. Germline V gene data show CDR1 as SGDLS and CDR2 as YYNGEE. Germline trimming cut 4 bases from V and 4 bases from J; bases unmatched to any gene: 13. The length of the CDR3 is 17 residues. DNA for the CDR3: TGTGCCAGCAGCTCCGGTGGAGCGGGGGGGCCGGGAGAGACCCAGTACTTC. It encodes CASSSGGAGGPGETQYF. Full variable domain (missing parts from reference TRBV9 and TRBJ2-5): DSGVTQTPKHLITATGQRVTLRCSPRSGDLSVYWYQQSLDQGLQFLIQYYNGEERAKGNILERFSAQQFPDLHSELNLSSLELGDSALYFCASSSGGAGGPGETQYFGPGTRLLVL.

The chain has TRBV28 and TRBJ2-7; TRBD1 might be the D (6 bases). The CDR3 runs 10 residues. Germline V CDR1 and CDR2: MDHEN, SYDVKM. V dropped 10 bases and J dropped 2 bases, with 6 bases sitting between them. The CDR3: CATGAYEQYF. Here the CDR3 DNA reads TGTGCCACAGGGGCCTACGAGCAGTACTTC. Variable domain in full (rest from reference TRBV28 and TRBJ2-7): DVKVTQSSRYLVKRTGEKVFLECVQDMDHENMFWYRQDPGLGLRLIYFSYDVKMKEKGDIPEGYSVSREKKERFSLILESASTNQTSMYLCATGAYEQYFGPGTRLTVT.

The rearrangement links TRBV9 to TRBJ1-1; 7 bases are a match to TRBD1. The CDR3 covers 17 residues. Germline trimming cut 0 bases from V and 1 base from J; bases unmatched to any gene: 9. Germline CDR1 SGDLS, CDR2 YYNGEE. The CDR3 DNA sequence: TGTGCCAGCAGCGTAGTAGCCCGGACAGGCACGAACACTGAAGCTTTCTTT. Protein: CASSVVARTGTNTEAFF. The full variable domain, rest sourced from reference TRBV9 and TRBJ1-1, is DSGVTQTPKHLITATGQRVTLRCSPRSGDLSVYWYQQSLDQGLQFLIQYYNGEERAKGNILERFSAQQFPDLHSELNLSSLELGDSALYFCASSVVARTGTNTEAFFGQGTRLTVV.

The V call is TRBV5-1, the J call TRBJ1-2; 9 bases fit TRBD1. The germline CDR1 and CDR2 sequences are SGHRS and YFSETQ. The CDR3 consists of 14 residues. The V and J ends lost 4 bases and 9 bases, in that order; junction bases with no gene match: 10. The CDR3 loop is CASSAGQGRDSYTF. DNA for the CDR3: TGCGCCAGCAGCGCCGGACAGGGGAGAGATAGCTACACCTTC.

The genes are TRBV5-4 and TRBJ2-3; 9 bases are a match to TRBD1. CDR3 length equals 16 residues. Germline values: CDR1 SGHNT, CDR2 YYREEE (reference sequence). V was clipped by 4 bases and J by 3 bases; unmatched bases: 9. CDR3 in amino acids: CASSPQGGTGTDTQYF. In DNA, the CDR3 is TGTGCCAGCAGCCCACAGGGGGGGACAGGGACAGATACGCAGTATTTT.

The chain carries TRBV15 and TRBJ2-3; no reliable D call. Germline V gives CDR1 LNHNV, CDR2 YYDKDF (reference sequence). The CDR3 runs to 16 residues. Trimming took off 0 bases at V and 0 bases at J, with 10 bases between the two ends. CDR3 amino acids: CATSREQLVSTDTQYF. The CDR3 coding sequence is TGTGCCACCAGCAGAGAACAGTTAGTTAGCACAGATACGCAGTATTTT.